The 2 T cell receptor beta chains below all came from one sample that was sequenced in a study of T cell responses to AZD1222 COVID-19 vaccine. Profiling relied on immunoSEQ multiplex PCR, and the TCRdb table lists in-frame clones only, not all of them. The sample yields some 150,000 clones, about nine tenths seen once. Sequences were derived from peripheral blood, sampled 28 days after the second AZD1222 dose. These receptors all stem from an adult who received the AZD1222 COVID-19 vaccine.

The chain joins TRBV13 to TRBJ2-1; D is unresolved. Trimming shortened V by 1 base and J by 8 bases, and 3 bases separated the two germline ends. The CDR3 loop spans 11 amino acids. CDR1 is PRHDT, CDR2 FYEKMQ, per germline (reference sequence). The CDR3 nucleotides are TGTGCCAGCAGCTTAGAACATGAGCAGTTCTTC. It is translated as CASSLEHEQFF. The whole variable domain, filled in from reference TRBV13 and TRBJ2-1, reads AAGVIQSPRHLIKEKRETATLKCYPIPRHDTVYWYQQGPGQDPQFLISFYEKMQSDKGSIPDRFSAQQFSDYHSELNMSSLELGDSALYFCASSLEHEQFFGPGTRLTVL.

V and J are TRBV3-1 (or the pseudogene TRBV3-2) and TRBJ2-7; D might be TRBD1 (6 bases). This CDR3 contains 11 residues. In germline, CDR1 is LGHDT, CDR2 YNNKEL (reference sequence). V lost 4 bases and J 5 bases, leaving 6 bases between the germline ends. The CDR3 region is CASSRTDEQYF. The DNA of the CDR3 is TGTGCCAGCAGCCGGACAGACGAGCAGTACTTC.